The 20 T cell receptor beta chains reported below all come from one sample, sequenced in a study of cytomegalovirus exposure and HLA in healthy donors. The PCR was carried out with 60 Vbeta primers and 13 Jbeta primers. TCRdb's copy holds only in-frame clones and misses some; the assay was immunoSEQ multiplex PCR. The sample shows about 140,000 clones, approximately 82% of them seen only once. The sequenced sample was PBMCs. Receptors originate from a man younger than 30 in good health and CMV-seropositive.

This CDR3 is CSVVTSVYEQYF. The CDR3 DNA sequence: TGCAGCGTTGTTACTAGCGTTTACGAGCAGTACTTC. The chain joins TRBV29-1 to TRBJ2-7, with TRBD2 matching 7 bases. Looked up from germline, CDR1 is SQVTM and CDR2 is ANQGSEA. The CDR3 runs to 12 residues. Trimming took 4 bases from V and 4 from J; bases not matched to a gene: 4.

The chain employs TRBV11-2 and TRBJ1-3; D not resolved. The CDR3 covers 14 residues. Germline V gene data show CDR1 as SGHAT and CDR2 as FQNNGV. V was cut by 1 base and J by 0 bases, with 4 bases left in between. CDR3 amino acids: CASSLVNSGNTIYF. The CDR3 bases are TGTGCCAGCAGCTTAGTAAACTCTGGAAACACCATATATTTT.

The rearrangement uses TRBV10-3 and TRBJ2-1; D may be TRBD2 (6 bases). From germline, CDR1 is ENHRY and CDR2 SYGVKD. The CDR3 has 13 residues. V dropped 10 bases and J dropped 2 bases, with 12 bases sitting between them. The CDR3 region has the DNA TGTGCCAACGCGGGGAGCGCCTACAATGAGCAGTTCTTC. Protein sequence: CANAGSAYNEQFF.

The chain has TRBV19 and TRBJ2-7, with 10 bases identical to TRBD1. CDR1 is LNHDA and CDR2 is SQIVND in the germline V gene (reference sequence). This CDR3 is built from 17 residues. The junction had 14 bases not matched to a gene; V was cut back by 9 bases and J by 0 bases. For the CDR3, the DNA is TGTGCCAGCGCCGGGACAGGGGATAGCGGGCGCTCCTACGAGCAGTACTTC. This encodes CASAGTGDSGRSYEQYF. Using reference TRBV19 and TRBJ2-7 for the parts outside the CDR3, the full variable domain is DGGITQSPKYLFRKEGQNVTLSCEQNLNHDAMYWYRQDPGQGLRLIYYSQIVNDFQKGDIAEGYSVSREKKESFPLTVTSAQKNPTAFYLCASAGTGDSGRSYEQYFGPGTRLTVT.

CDR3 sequence: CASRRSWEKLFF. The CDR3 DNA follows: TGTGCCAGCAGACGGTCTTGGGAAAAACTGTTTTTT. The V call is TRBV2, the J call TRBJ1-4; D is uncertain. Per the germline V gene, CDR1 is SNHLY and CDR2 is FYNNEI. The V and J ends lost 6 bases and 8 bases respectively, with 10 bases between them. This CDR3 has 12 amino acids.

J is TRBJ2-1 and V is TRBV7-6; 7 bases map to TRBD2. The CDR3 loop spans 16 amino acids. The junction had 3 bases not matched to a gene; V was cut back by 1 base and J by 0 bases. Germline CDR1 reads SGHVS; CDR2 reads FNYEAQ. CDR3: CASSLGGTNSYNEQFF. In DNA form, the CDR3 reads TGTGCCAGCAGCTTAGGGGGGACTAACTCCTACAATGAGCAGTTCTTC.

This clone was detected only a few times. This sequence joins TRBV7-9 and TRBJ2-7; TRBD1 matches 7 bases. CDR1 is SEHNR and CDR2 is FQNEAQ in the germline V gene (reference sequence). The trim removed 5 bases at V and 5 bases at J, leaving 12 bases unmatched. The CDR3 consists of 15 residues. The CDR3 region has the DNA TGTGCCAGCAGCCCGTCCAAGGGGGCGCCGGACGAGCAGTACTTC. Amino acids: CASSPSKGAPDEQYF.

The chain joins TRBV16 to TRBJ1-1, with D maybe TRBD1 (6 bases). Germline CDR1 is KGHSY and CDR2 is FQNENV. The length of the CDR3 is 16 residues. V lost 0 bases to trimming and J lost 3 bases, with 14 bases between them. In DNA, the CDR3 is TGTGCCAGCAGCCAATCTAGGGGGGGAGGTTACACTGAAGCTTTCTTT. Its translation is CASSQSRGGGYTEAFF.

The V and J genes are TRBV2 and TRBJ2-7; TRBD2 matches 10 bases. Germline-derived CDR1 and CDR2 are SNHLY and FYNNEI. The CDR3 has 13 amino acids. Trimming took 8 bases from V and 3 from J; bases not matched to a gene: 4. The CDR3 protein is CASLRTSGYEQYF. The CDR3 bases are TGTGCCAGCTTGAGGACTAGCGGCTACGAGCAGTACTTC.

This rearrangement joins TRBV30 to TRBJ2-1, with D possibly matching TRBD1 (6 bases). The CDR3 totals 12 residues. V gave up 2 bases and J gave up 8 bases, with 10 bases separating them. The germline V gene has CDR1 GTSNPN and CDR2 SVGIG (reference sequence). In nucleotides, the CDR3 is TGTGCCTGGAGTTCCCAGGGGCATGAGCAGTTCTTC. Encoded protein: CAWSSQGHEQFF.

The chain joins TRBV19 to TRBJ1-4; D remains unclear. The CDR3 totals 15 residues. Trimming pared 8 bases from V and 0 bases from J, leaving 13 bases between. The germline gives CDR1 LNHDA, CDR2 SQIVND (reference sequence). CDR3 residues: CASARAGATNEKLFF. CDR3 bases: TGTGCCAGTGCCCGGGCGGGTGCAACTAATGAAAAACTGTTTTTT. The full variable domain, completed using reference TRBV19 and TRBJ1-4, is DGGITQSPKYLFRKEGQNVTLSCEQNLNHDAMYWYRQDPGQGLRLIYYSQIVNDFQKGDIAEGYSVSREKKESFPLTVTSAQKNPTAFYLCASARAGATNEKLFFGSGTQLSVL.

This clone was seen a few times. The chain couples TRBV30 to TRBJ2-7; no clear D. The germline CDR1 and CDR2 sequences are GTSNPN and SVGIG (reference sequence). The germline V and J ends were trimmed by 1 base and 4 bases, with 8 bases remaining between them. The CDR3 runs to 12 residues. The CDR3 DNA reads as TGTGCCTGGAGTGGGTACGGGTACGAGCAGTACTTC. This translates into CAWSGYGYEQYF.

The rearrangement links TRBV11-2 to TRBJ1-1; 7 bases match TRBD1. Germline loops: CDR1 SGHAT, CDR2 FQNNGV. V dropped 1 base and J dropped 1; count of bases not matched to a gene: 9. This CDR3 is built from 17 residues. The CDR3, as DNA: TGTGCCAGCAGCTTAGTTTCAGGGGGTAATTCGAACACTGAAGCTTTCTTT. The encoded protein is CASSLVSGGNSNTEAFF.

With respect to this clone: An end of the junction differs from the germline gene, which may be a read error. V and J are TRBV7-9 and TRBJ2-2, with D unresolved. Germline values: CDR1 SEHNR, CDR2 FQNEAQ (reference sequence). There are 13 residues in the CDR3. The CDR3: CSSSFSDTGELFF. In DNA form, the CDR3 reads TGTTCCAGCAGCTTTTCGGACACCGGGGAGCTGTTTTTT.

This clone was observed a single time. The V and J genes are TRBV30 and TRBJ2-3; 7 positions match TRBD2. CDR1 is GTSNPN and CDR2 is SVGIG in the germline V gene (reference sequence). The CDR3 runs to 14 residues. Trimming removed 6 bases from V and 7 bases from J; junction bases left unmatched: 13. The CDR3 coding sequence is TGTGCCTGTGATCCCCCCACTAGCGTATATACGCAGTATTTT. Translated, it gives CACDPPTSVYTQYF.

This clone appeared once. At one end the junction does not follow the germline gene, possibly because of a read error. V and J are TRBV9 and TRBJ2-2, with 8 bases matching TRBD1. Looked up from germline, CDR1 is SGDLS and CDR2 is YYNGEE. The CDR3 extends over 15 amino acids. The CDR3 nucleotides are TGTTCCAGCACCCACCAGGGGGCGCGTTCCGGGGAGCTGTTTTTT. Its protein is CSSTHQGARSGELFF. The variable domain in full, completed from reference TRBV9 and TRBJ2-2, reads DSGVTQTPKHLITATGQRVTLRCSPRSGDLSVYWYQQSLDQGLQFLIQYYNGEERAKGNILERFSAQQFPDLHSELNLSSLELGDSALYFCSSTHQGARSGELFFGEGSRLTVL.

V gene TRBV4-1 combines with J gene TRBJ2-7; TRBD1 aligns across 10 bases. The CDR3 extends over 16 amino acids. The J segment lost 0 bases and the V segment lost 4 bases, leaving 6 bases of the junction unmatched. The V gene's germline CDR1 is MGHRA and CDR2 YSYEKL. CDR3 sequence (DNA): TGCGCCAGCAGCCTCGGACAGGGGGGGATCTCCTACGAGCAGTACTTC. Its translation: CASSLGQGGISYEQYF.

A single count supports this clone. The same CDR3 is also encoded by other DNA sequences in this sample. This rearrangement joins TRBV4-1 to TRBJ2-7; TRBD1 matches 9 bases. Germline CDR1 MGHRA, CDR2 YSYEKL. The CDR3 spans 15 residues. Trimming took 1 base from V and 0 from J; bases not matched to a gene: 1. In nucleotides, the CDR3 is TGCGCCAGCAGCCAAGGGGGACAGGGCTCCTACGAGCAGTACTTC. Its translation is CASSQGGQGSYEQYF.

The table lists this clone with a few counts. The V and J genes are TRBV4-2 and TRBJ2-1, with TRBD2 matching over 14 bases. The CDR3 spans 19 residues. CDR1 and CDR2 from the germline V gene are LGHNA and YNFKEQ. The ends lost 4 bases at V and 7 bases at J; junction bases unmatched: 15. In DNA form, the CDR3 reads TGTGCCAGCAGCCCCGAATTGCTAACCGGGACTAGCGGGAGAAATGAGCAGTTCTTC. Its translation: CASSPELLTGTSGRNEQFF.

CDR3 DNA sequence: TGCGCCAGCAGCCAAGATCGAAATATAAACAGGGCCTATGGCTACACCTTC. The encoded protein is CASSQDRNINRAYGYTF. The rearrangement uses TRBV4-1 and TRBJ1-2; D is perhaps TRBD1 (6 bases). CDR1 is MGHRA and CDR2 is YSYEKL in the germline V gene. V shed 0 bases and J shed 4 bases, with 18 bases lying between them. The CDR3 extends over 17 amino acids.